This T cell receptor (beta chain) is from a study of T cell repertoires in cytomegalovirus infection. Study results and limitations: Identification of carriers of CMV plus the relevant HLA was performed using cumulative public TCR beta family frequency.

V lost 10 bases to trimming and J lost 4 bases, with 19 bases between them. CDR1 is SEHNR and CDR2 is FQNEAQ in the germline V gene (reference sequence). The CDR3 extends over 14 amino acids. This clonotype has ten or more counts. The antigen is unknown. TCRdb independently ran MiXCR on the reads; one entry per CDR3 protein. This table has a few hundred thousand distinct CDR3 sequences, roughly 13% appearing once. Source material: PBMCs. This rearrangement joins TRBV7-9 to TRBJ1-2; D not certain. The TCR was taken from a human donor in good health (CMV status not recorded). Some clones in this sample may be carry-over from other donors' samples. This chain's CDR3 is CATTAPVDPYGYTF. For the CDR3, the DNA is TGTGCCACGACCGCCCCAGTGGACCCCTATGGCTACACCTTC. Full variable domain (missing parts from reference TRBV7-9 and TRBJ1-2): DTGVSQNPRHKITKRGQNVTFRCDPISEHNRLYWYRQTLGQGPEFLTYFQNEAQLEKSRLLSDRFSAERPKGSFSTLEIQRTEQGDSAMYLCATTAPVDPYGYTFGSGTRLTVV.